This TCR beta chain comes out of a study of post-analysis software for immune sequencing data. This clonotype has just a few counts. Its specificity is not known. Unique molecular identifiers were present in the TCR beta cDNA libraries. TCRdb re-called the PCR reads with MiXCR, one entry per CDR3 protein. The data hold 450,000 to 700,000 distinct CDR3 sequences, with 44% observed a single time. In germline, CDR1 is DFQATT, CDR2 SNEGSKA (reference sequence). The CDR3 sequence is 20 residues long. Trimming cost V 4 bases and J 0 bases, with 25 bases left between them. Overall study findings and caveats: F measure clustering grouped samples strongly by preparation batch. Compared with controls, patients had more of about 5 TRBV segments, including TRBV5-6, TRBV5-1 and TRBV20-1. Multiple sclerosis was associated with a significant reduction in normalized Chao1 diversity relative to controls.

Input material: blood. The chain uses TRBV20-1 and TRBJ2-6; D is possibly TRBD1 (6 bases). This receptor was obtained from a girl between 5 and 17 years old with multiple sclerosis. DNA of the CDR3: TGCAGTGCTATAGGACAGTTGCGCATACGTCCTAGCTCTGGGGCCAACGTCCTGACTTTC. Translating gives CSAIGQLRIRPSSGANVLTF.